These 22 T cell receptor beta chains were sequenced from one sample in a study of T cells in Graves' hyperthyroidism and ophthalmopathy. RNA transcripts served as the template for amplifying TCR beta CDR3 regions. The HTBI set primed first-round TCR CDR3 RT-PCR. One entry per CDR3 protein, called by TCRdb with MiXCR from the multiplex PCR reads. Among about 600,000 distinct CDR3 sequences listed, approximately 15% were seen once. The specimen sequenced was blood. These receptors were obtained from a woman aged 18-30 years with Graves' ophthalmopathy.

To note about this clonotype: A single base separates this from a much larger clone, so it may be a read error. This chain connects TRBV6-1 to TRBJ2-1; no definite D call. V was clipped by 3 bases and J by 4 bases, with 4 bases between them. The CDR3 covers 12 residues. Germline CDR1 reads MNHNS; CDR2 reads SASEGT. The CDR3 sequence: CASSEGYNEQFF. For the CDR3, the DNA is TGTGCCAGCAGTGAGGGGTACAATGAGCAGTTCTTC.

The sample holds many counts of this clonotype. The chain employs TRBV27 and TRBJ2-1; 7 bases line up with TRBD1. CDR3 length: 14 residues. The trim removed 4 bases at V and 7 bases at J, leaving 7 bases unmatched. Per the germline V gene, CDR1 is MNHEY and CDR2 is SMNVEV (reference sequence). CDR3 DNA: TGTGCCAGCAGTTCGCAAGACAGGGTAAATGAGCAGTTCTTC. This encodes CASSSQDRVNEQFF.

The gene calls are TRBV11-3 and TRBJ2-3; 9 nucleotides align to TRBD2. Germline V gene data show CDR1 as SGHNT and CDR2 as YENEEA. Germline trimming cut 5 bases from V and 4 bases from J; bases unmatched to any gene: 4. This CDR3 is built from 14 residues. As DNA, the CDR3 is TGTGCCAGCAGCCACGGACTAGCGTCAGATACGCAGTATTTT. This sequence encodes CASSHGLASDTQYF.

This clonotype has at least ten counts. The J gene is TRBJ1-1, the V gene TRBV19, with 7 positions matching TRBD1. The CDR3 loop spans 16 amino acids. Looked up from germline, CDR1 is LNHDA and CDR2 is SQIVND (reference sequence). J lost 2 bases, V lost 5 bases, and 11 bases had no gene match. This CDR3 reads CASSLSPGTANTEAFF. CDR3 in DNA: TGTGCCAGTAGTCTTTCCCCCGGGACAGCCAACACTGAAGCTTTCTTT.

This sequence joins TRBV4-3 and TRBJ2-2, with 9 bases lining up with TRBD1. The J segment lost 5 bases and the V segment lost 0 bases, leaving 4 bases of the junction unmatched. Germline CDR1 is LGHNA and CDR2 is YSLEER. The CDR3 extends over 16 amino acids. The CDR3 coding sequence is TGCGCCAGCAGCCAAGAAGGGACAGGGTGGACCGGGGAGCTGTTTTTT. This translates into CASSQEGTGWTGELFF.

V and J are TRBV29-1 and TRBJ2-3; 8 nucleotides match TRBD2. The CDR3 is 13 amino acids. CDR1 SQVTM and CDR2 ANQGSEA come from the germline V gene. V trimming: 4 bases; J trimming: 4 bases; junction bases outside the gene matches: 4. This CDR3 is CSVGGRPSDTQYF. The DNA of the CDR3 is TGCAGCGTTGGCGGGAGGCCGTCAGATACGCAGTATTTT.

This clonotype was recorded a few times. J is TRBJ2-2 and V is TRBV25-1, with TRBD2 identical over 8 bases. The CDR3 is 18 residues long. J lost 5 bases, V lost 4 bases, and 15 bases had no gene match. Germline V gene sequence: CDR1 MGHDK, CDR2 SYGVNS. The CDR3 DNA sequence: TGTGCCAGCAGTGGGCCGGGCAGCGGGAGCTTAGATACCGGGGAGCTGTTTTTT. Its protein product is CASSGPGSGSLDTGELFF. Using reference TRBV25-1 and TRBJ2-2 for the parts outside the CDR3, the full variable domain is EADIYQTPRYLVIGTGKKITLECSQTMGHDKMYWYQQDPGMELHLIHYSYGVNSTEKGDLSSESTVSRIRTEHFPLTLESARPSHTSQYLCASSGPGSGSLDTGELFFGEGSRLTVL.

This clonotype was counted a few times. The chain has TRBV5-6 and TRBJ1-6, with 8 bases identical to TRBD1. The V gene end was trimmed by 4 bases and the J gene end by 5 bases; junction bases not matched to a gene: 5. CDR1 is SGHDT and CDR2 is YYEEEE in the germline V gene. The CDR3 loop spans 15 amino acids. CDR3 bases: TGTGCCAGCAGCCGAGGACAGGGCAATAATTCACCCCTCCACTTT. As protein: CASSRGQGNNSPLHF.

This clonotype was detected many times. The rearrangement uses TRBV7-9 and TRBJ2-7, with 9 nucleotides matching TRBD2. V was pared by 5 bases and J by 3 bases, with 5 bases of the junction left unmatched. CDR1 is SEHNR, CDR2 FQNEAQ, per germline (reference sequence). The CDR3 covers 14 residues. The CDR3 nucleotides read TGTGCCAGCAGCCTGGGACTAGCTCACTACGAGCAGTACTTC. Encoded protein: CASSLGLAHYEQYF.

The chain is built from TRBV20-1 and TRBJ1-2, with TRBD1 matching 8 bases. The germline V gene has CDR1 DFQATT and CDR2 SNEGSKA (reference sequence). After removal of 5 bases from V and 2 bases from J, the junction contained 16 bases not matched to a gene. The CDR3 covers 17 residues. DNA for the CDR3: TGCAGTGCTGGGGACCCGGGGCAGGGGGCGGGGAACTATGGCTACACCTTC. Its protein is CSAGDPGQGAGNYGYTF.

J is TRBJ2-3 and V is TRBV9; 7 bases align to TRBD2. CDR1 is SGDLS and CDR2 is YYNGEE in the germline V gene. Trimming took 0 bases from V and 2 from J; bases not matched to a gene: 12. This CDR3 has 18 residues. The CDR3 loop is CASSVGGGLFPSTDTQYF. The CDR3 nucleotides read TGTGCCAGCAGCGTAGGGGGGGGGTTGTTTCCGTCCACAGATACGCAGTATTTT.

The genes are TRBV6-5 and TRBJ2-3; weak D call: TRBD2 (5 bases). V was clipped by 4 bases and J by 4 bases, with 15 bases between them. Germline CDR1 reads MNHEY; CDR2 reads SVGAGI. The CDR3 is made up of 15 amino acids. DNA of the CDR3: TGTGCCAGCAGTTCCGCCCAGAGCGGCGCAGATACGCAGTATTTT. Its protein is CASSSAQSGADTQYF.

This clonotype was counted at least ten times. The genes are TRBV28 and TRBJ1-2, with D uncertain. This CDR3 contains 13 residues. Deletions cut 6 bases from V and 3 bases from J, with 11 bases between. Germline assignment: CDR1 MDHEN and CDR2 SYDVKM. The DNA of the CDR3 is TGTGCCAGCAGCCCAACACCCGACTATGGCTACACCTTC. Translation: CASSPTPDYGYTF.

This clonotype was detected many times. V is TRBV2 and J is TRBJ1-6, with 10 bases that match TRBD1. The CDR3 sequence is 14 residues long. Germline V gives CDR1 SNHLY, CDR2 FYNNEI. J lost 10 bases, V lost 6 bases, and 6 bases had no gene match. CDR3 nucleotides: TGTGCCAGCAGCGGGGACAGGGGAAAATCACCCCTCCACTTT. Translated: CASSGDRGKSPLHF.

This clonotype was counted a few times. Its ends do not fully match the called genes, so a read error is possible. The gene calls are TRBV11-2 and TRBJ2-7, with no clear D. The CDR3 is 17 residues long. The germline V gene encodes CDR1 SGHAT and CDR2 FQNNGV. CDR3 DNA: TGTGTCAGCAGCTTAGTCCGTAGACGCCGGAGCTCCTACGAGCAGTACTTC. It is translated as CVSSLVRRRRSSYEQYF.

This clonotype occurred a few times. The chain recombines TRBV7-9 with TRBJ1-3; D remains ambiguous. This CDR3 contains 17 residues. V dropped 5 bases and J dropped 5 bases, with 22 bases sitting between them. Germline V CDR1 and CDR2: SEHNR, FQNEAQ (reference sequence). The CDR3 region has the DNA TGTGCCAGCAGCACCCACTCCCGGACGGGTTGGAGAAACACCATATATTTT. Amino acids: CASSTHSRTGWRNTIYF. The complete variable domain, with remaining parts taken from reference TRBV7-9 and TRBJ1-3, reads DTGVSQNPRHKITKRGQNVTFRCDPISEHNRLYWYRQTLGQGPEFLTYFQNEAQLEKSRLLSDRFSAERPKGSFSTLEIQRTEQGDSAMYLCASSTHSRTGWRNTIYFGEGSWLTVV.

The chain employs TRBV28 and TRBJ2-3; D may match TRBD1 or TRBD2 (5 bases each). The CDR3 sequence is 12 residues long. The V gene's germline CDR1 is MDHEN and CDR2 SYDVKM. Deletions cut 8 bases from V and 7 bases from J, with 13 bases between. CDR3 protein: CASQVGAYTQYF. CDR3 DNA: TGTGCCAGCCAAGTCGGGGCCTATACGCAGTATTTT.

This clonotype was counted many times. This rearrangement joins TRBV12-3 or TRBV12-4 to TRBJ2-5, with 14 bases fitting TRBD2. V was pared by 2 bases and J by 4 bases, with 6 bases of the junction left unmatched. This CDR3 region has 17 residues. The CDR3 nucleotides are TGTGCCAGCAGTTTATTTGGGACTAGCGGGAGTGGAGAGACCCAGTACTTC. Residues: CASSLFGTSGSGETQYF.

There are many counts of this clonotype. The chain is built from TRBV18 and TRBJ1-4; D remains ambiguous. The V and J ends lost 8 bases and 0 bases respectively, with 10 bases between them. The germline CDR1 and CDR2 sequences are KGHSH and LQKENI. The CDR3 has 14 amino acids. In DNA form, the CDR3 reads TGTGCCAGCCGATTCGAGTCAACTAATGAAAAACTGTTTTTT. Amino acids: CASRFESTNEKLFF.

This clonotype was counted ten times or more. The chain uses TRBV24-1 and TRBJ1-1; D is perhaps TRBD1 (5 bases). Germline V CDR1 and CDR2: KGHDR, SFDVKD. The CDR3 is 13 amino acids. V dropped 5 bases and J dropped 3 bases, with 9 bases sitting between them. CDR3 protein: CATSAGGHTEAFF. CDR3 coding DNA: TGTGCCACCAGTGCGGGGGGACACACTGAAGCTTTCTTT.

The chain is built from TRBV20-1 and TRBJ2-4, with D maybe TRBD2 (6 bases). Between the trimmed V and J ends, which lost 7 bases and 3 bases, there was a span of 16 bases. CDR3 length: 14 residues. Germline V CDR1 and CDR2: DFQATT, SNEGSKA (reference sequence). This CDR3 is CSGERAYLKNIQYF. As DNA, the CDR3 is TGCAGTGGCGAGCGGGCCTATCTCAAAAACATTCAGTACTTC.

This clonotype was observed many times. The rearrangement links TRBV30 to TRBJ2-2; no firm D call. Trimming pared 0 bases from V and 3 bases from J, leaving 2 bases between. CDR3 length: 12 amino acids. Per germline, CDR1 GTSNPN and CDR2 SVGIG (reference sequence). The chain's CDR3 is CAWSVYTGELFF. For the CDR3, the DNA is TGTGCCTGGAGTGTATACACCGGGGAGCTGTTTTTT.